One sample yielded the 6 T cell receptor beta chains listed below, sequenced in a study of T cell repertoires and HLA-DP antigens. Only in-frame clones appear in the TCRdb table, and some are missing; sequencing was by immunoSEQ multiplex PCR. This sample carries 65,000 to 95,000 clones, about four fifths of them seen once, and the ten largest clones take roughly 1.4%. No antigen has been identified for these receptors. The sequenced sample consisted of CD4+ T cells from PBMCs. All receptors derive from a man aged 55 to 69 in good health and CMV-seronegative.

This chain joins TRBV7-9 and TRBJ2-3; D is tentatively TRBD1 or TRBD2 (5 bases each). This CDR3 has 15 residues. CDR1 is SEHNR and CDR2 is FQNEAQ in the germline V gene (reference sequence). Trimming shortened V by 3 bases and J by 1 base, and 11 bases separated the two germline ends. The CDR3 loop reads CASSFRDARTDTQYF. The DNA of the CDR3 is TGTGCCAGCAGCTTTAGGGACGCTCGCACAGATACGCAGTATTTT.

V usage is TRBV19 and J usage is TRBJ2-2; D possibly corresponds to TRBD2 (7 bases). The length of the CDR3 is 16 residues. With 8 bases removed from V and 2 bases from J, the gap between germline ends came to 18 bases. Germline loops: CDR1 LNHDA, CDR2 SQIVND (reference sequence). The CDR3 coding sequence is TGTGCCAGTGGAGGGGAGGGGGACCTCAACACCGGGGAGCTGTTTTTT. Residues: CASGGEGDLNTGELFF.

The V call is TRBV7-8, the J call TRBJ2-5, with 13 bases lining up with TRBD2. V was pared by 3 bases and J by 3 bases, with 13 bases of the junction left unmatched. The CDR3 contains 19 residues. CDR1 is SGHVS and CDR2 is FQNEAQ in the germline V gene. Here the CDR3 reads CASSLATAGLAGAKETQYF. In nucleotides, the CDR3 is TGTGCCAGCAGCTTGGCTACCGCAGGACTAGCGGGAGCTAAAGAGACCCAGTACTTC.

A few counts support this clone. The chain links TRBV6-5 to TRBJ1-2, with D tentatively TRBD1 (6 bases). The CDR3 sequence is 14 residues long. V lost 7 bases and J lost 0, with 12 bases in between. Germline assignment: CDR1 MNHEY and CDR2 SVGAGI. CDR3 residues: CASTRGGANYGYTF. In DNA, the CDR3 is TGTGCCAGCACCCGAGGGGGAGCTAACTATGGCTACACCTTC.

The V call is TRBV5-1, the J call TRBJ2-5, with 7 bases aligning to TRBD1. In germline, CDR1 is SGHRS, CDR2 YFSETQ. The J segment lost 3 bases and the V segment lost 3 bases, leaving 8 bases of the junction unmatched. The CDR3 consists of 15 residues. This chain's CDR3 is CASSWAGTEEETQYF. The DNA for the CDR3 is TGCGCCAGCAGCTGGGCCGGGACAGAAGAAGAGACCCAGTACTTC.

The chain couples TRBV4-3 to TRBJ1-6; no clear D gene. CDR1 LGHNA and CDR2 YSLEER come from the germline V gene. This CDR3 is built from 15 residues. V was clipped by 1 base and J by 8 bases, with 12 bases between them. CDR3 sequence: CASSQGLSSDSPLHF. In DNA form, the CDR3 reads TGCGCCAGCAGCCAAGGACTATCCTCTGATTCACCCCTCCACTTT.